These T cell receptor beta chains were read from a single sample in a study of PD-L1 blockade in urothelial cancer. This table comes from immunoSEQ multiplex PCR, and its TCRdb copy is limited to in-frame clones, with some not included. This sample has about 37,000 clones, with 82% found just once. Sequenced material: PBMCs, taken around atezolizumab (anti-PD-L1) treatment. The source of these receptors is a man aged 60 to 75 with urothelial cancer. Each CDR3 is given with its conserved first and last residue. Each record gives: D gene, J gene, CDR3 length, V gene, clone size, CDR3 protein, CDR3 DNA. A D gene is named only where the DNA matches it firmly. Some rows mark clone size as missing; the rest say once, few, many or name a class of expanded clone.

TRBD1 TRBJ1-5 15 TRBV5-5 few CASSSGTGSNQPQHF TGTGCCAGCAGCAGCGGGACAGGGAGCAATCAGCCCCAGCATTTT
TRBD1 TRBJ1-3 15 TRBV7-3 few CASSLDRGPGNTIYF TGTGCCAGCAGTCTGGACAGGGGGCCTGGAAACACCATATATTTT
- TRBJ2-2 18 TRBV4-1 - CASSQFQDYEVNTGELFF TGCGCCAGCAGCCAGTTTCAGGACTACGAAGTAAACACCGGGGAGCTGTTTTTT
TRBD1 TRBJ1-2 15 TRBV9 - CASSVEGQGTYGYTF TGTGCCAGCAGCGTAGAGGGACAGGGAACCTATGGCTACACCTTC
- TRBJ1-6 16 TRBV5-1 - CASSLVGSRYNSPLHF TGCGCCAGCAGCTTGGTCGGGTCTCGGTATAATTCACCCCTCCACTTT
TRBD1 TRBJ1-2 13 TRBV5-6 - CASRAGGNYGYTF TGTGCCAGCAGGGCAGGGGGTAACTATGGCTACACCTTC
- TRBJ1-4 15 TRBV5-5 - CASSSTGTNNEKLFF TGTGCCAGCAGTTCAACTGGGACTAATAATGAAAAACTGTTTTTT
- TRBJ1-2 16 TRBV11-1 - CASSLAGFAEDYGYTF TGTGCCAGCAGCTTAGCGGGTTTCGCGGAAGACTATGGCTACACCTTC
- TRBJ1-1 13 TRBV7-2 few CASSLTRGTEAFF TGTGCCAGCAGCTTAACTCGGGGGACTGAAGCTTTCTTT
- TRBJ1-4 16 TRBV7-8 - CASSRRRLGANEKLFF TGTGCCAGCAGCCGTCGTAGGCTTGGAGCTAATGAAAAACTGTTTTTT
- TRBJ2-7 14 TRBV5-6 - CASSSGTGDYEQYF TGTGCCAGCAGCTCGGGGACGGGAGACTACGAGCAGTACTTC
- TRBJ1-1 15 TRBV30 - CAWSRTTDLNTEAFF TGTGCCTGGAGTCGTACGACAGATTTGAACACTGAAGCTTTCTTT
TRBD1 TRBJ2-5 13 TRBV5-5 - CASSGGQRETQYF TGTGCCAGCAGCGGGGGACAGAGAGAGACCCAGTACTTC
- TRBJ2-7 13 TRBV6-5 - CASRTTGTYEQYF TGTGCCAGCAGGACCACGGGAACCTACGAGCAGTACTTC
- TRBJ2-7 13 TRBV7-7 - CASSLDRFDEQYF TGTGCCAGCAGCTTAGACAGGTTTGACGAGCAGTACTTC
TRBD1 TRBJ1-2 16 TRBV19 - CASSTMDRGANYGYTF TGTGCCAGTAGTACGATGGACAGGGGCGCGAACTATGGCTACACCTTC
- TRBJ2-7 13 TRBV30 - CAWQKGGRREQYF TGTGCCTGGCAAAAGGGGGGGCGCAGAGAGCAGTACTTC
TRBD1 TRBJ2-2 15 TRBV9 - CASSVGGGATGELFF TGTGCCAGCAGCGTAGGAGGGGGCGCGACCGGGGAGCTGTTTTTT
- TRBJ2-5 15 TRBV5-8 - CASSLSGLRRETQYF TGTGCCAGCAGCCTTTCGGGTCTCCGGAGGGAGACCCAGTACTTC
- TRBJ1-6 14 TRBV4-1 few CASSQAGLGSPLHF TGCGCCAGCAGCCAAGCAGGGCTTGGGTCACCCCTCCACTTT
- TRBJ2-2 15 TRBV19 - CASSILAVGTGELFF TGTGCCAGTAGTATTCTCGCGGTAGGCACCGGGGAGCTGTTTTTT
TRBD1 TRBJ1-2 14 TRBV5-5 - CASSLEGAGYGYTF TGTGCCAGCAGCTTGGAGGGGGCTGGCTATGGCTACACCTTC
- TRBJ2-7 16 TRBV4-1 - CASSQASGTQGYEQYF TGCGCCAGCAGCCAAGCCTCGGGGACACAGGGATACGAGCAGTACTTC